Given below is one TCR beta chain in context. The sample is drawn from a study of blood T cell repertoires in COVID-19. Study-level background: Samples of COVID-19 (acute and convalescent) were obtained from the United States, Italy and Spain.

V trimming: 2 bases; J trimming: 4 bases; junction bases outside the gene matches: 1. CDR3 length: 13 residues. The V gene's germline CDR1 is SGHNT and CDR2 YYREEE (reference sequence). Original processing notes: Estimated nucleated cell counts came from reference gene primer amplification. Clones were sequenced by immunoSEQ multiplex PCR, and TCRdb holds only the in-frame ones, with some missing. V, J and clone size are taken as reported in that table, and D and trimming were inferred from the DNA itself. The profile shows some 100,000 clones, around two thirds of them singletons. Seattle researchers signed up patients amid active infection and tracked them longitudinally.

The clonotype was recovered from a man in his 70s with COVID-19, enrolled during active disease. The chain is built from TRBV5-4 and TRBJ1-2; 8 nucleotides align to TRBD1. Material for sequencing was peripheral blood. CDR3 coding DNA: TGTGCCAGCAGCTTCGACAGGGGCTATGGCTACACCTTC. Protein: CASSFDRGYGYTF. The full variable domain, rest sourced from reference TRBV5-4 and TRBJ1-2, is ETGVTQSPTHLIKTRGQQVTLRCSSQSGHNTVSWYQQALGQGPQFIFQYYREEENGRGNFPPRFSGLQFPNYSSELNVNALELDDSALYLCASSFDRGYGYTFGSGTRLTVV.